Listed below are T cell receptor beta chains from one sample, sequenced in a study of blood T cell repertoires in COVID-19. Assay: immunoSEQ multiplex PCR; the TCRdb copy retains only in-frame clones and omits some. The sample yields 120,000 or so clones, 75% to 90% seen once. Sequencing used peripheral blood. The origin of the receptors is a man in his 70s with active or convalescent COVID-19. CDR3s include the opening cysteine and the closing phenylalanine or tryptophan. The D gene is left open where the match is weak. The size entry is marked missing in some rows and otherwise reads once, few, many or a size class.

d_call	v_call	clone_size	j_call	cdr3_aa	cdr3_nt
TRBD2	TRBV5-1	.	TRBJ2-1	CATQAGVGGTRNNEQFF	TGCGCCACCCAAGCGGGGGTTGGAGGGACTAGAAACAATGAGCAGTTCTTC
.	TRBV19	.	TRBJ1-1	CASSSRTEAFF	TGTGCCAGTAGCTCGCGGACTGAAGCTTTCTTT
TRBD1	TRBV7-9	once	TRBJ2-5	CASTFRRGQGYETQYF	TGTGCCAGCACCTTTAGAAGGGGACAGGGCTATGAGACCCAGTACTTC
.	TRBV5-6	.	TRBJ1-2	CASSLGDRTDYGYTF	TGTGCCAGCAGCTTGGGGGATAGGACAGACTATGGCTACACCTTC
.	TRBV7-2	.	TRBJ1-3	CASSSRVVNTIYF	TGTGCCAGCAGCTCTAGAGTCGTAAACACCATATATTTT
.	TRBV11-2	.	TRBJ2-1	CASSLSTDHEQFF	TGTGCCAGCAGCTTGTCGACAGACCATGAGCAGTTCTTC
TRBD1	TRBV18	.	TRBJ1-5	CASSPMTGGDQHF	TGTGCCAGCTCACCAATGACAGGGGGAGACCAGCATTTT
.	TRBV19	.	TRBJ2-6	CASSPGTGSGANVLTF	TGTGCCAGTAGTCCCGGAACAGGGTCTGGGGCCAACGTCCTGACTTTC
TRBD1	TRBV18	.	TRBJ2-1	CASSPTGQGLWNEQFF	TGTGCCAGCTCCCCTACGGGACAGGGACTTTGGAATGAGCAGTTCTTC
TRBD1	TRBV10-3	.	TRBJ1-2	CAISEAMDRDTF	TGTGCCATCAGTGAGGCCATGGACAGGGACACCTTC
.	TRBV7-3	.	TRBJ1-1	CASSLGGGRVGTEAFF	TGTGCCAGCAGCTTAGGAGGAGGTAGGGTGGGCACTGAAGCTTTCTTT
TRBD2	TRBV7-9	.	TRBJ2-2	CASSLHAGEIGELFF	TGTGCCAGCAGCTTGCACGCGGGGGAGATCGGGGAGCTGTTTTTT
.	TRBV4-1	.	TRBJ2-7	CASSLALYYEQYF	TGCGCCAGCAGCCTCGCTCTCTACTACGAGCAGTACTTC
TRBD1	TRBV6-5	once	TRBJ2-7	CASRPVGTGGVEQYF	TGTGCCAGCAGGCCGGTCGGGACAGGGGGCGTCGAGCAGTACTTC
TRBD1	TRBV3-1/TRBV3-2	once	TRBJ2-3	CASSQEGSRQGPTDTQYF	TGTGCCAGCAGCCAAGAGGGTAGCCGACAGGGTCCCACAGATACGCAGTATTTT